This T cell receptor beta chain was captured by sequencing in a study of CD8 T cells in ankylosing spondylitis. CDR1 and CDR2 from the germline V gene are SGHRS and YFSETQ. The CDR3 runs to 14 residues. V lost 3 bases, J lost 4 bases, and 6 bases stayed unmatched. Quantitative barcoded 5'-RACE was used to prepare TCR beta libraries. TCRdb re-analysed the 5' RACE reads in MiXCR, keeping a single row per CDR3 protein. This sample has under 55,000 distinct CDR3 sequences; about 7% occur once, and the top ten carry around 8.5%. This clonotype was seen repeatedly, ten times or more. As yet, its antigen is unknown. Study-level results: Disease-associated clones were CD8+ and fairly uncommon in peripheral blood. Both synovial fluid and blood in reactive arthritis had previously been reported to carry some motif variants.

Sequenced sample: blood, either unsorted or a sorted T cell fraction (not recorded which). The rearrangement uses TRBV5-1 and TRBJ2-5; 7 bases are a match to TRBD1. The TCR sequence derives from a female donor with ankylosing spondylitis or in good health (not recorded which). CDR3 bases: TGCGCCAGCAGCTCGCGACAGGGTACAGAGACCCAGTACTTC. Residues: CASSSRQGTETQYF.